The entry below describes one TCR beta chain. Antigen: not known. Clones were sequenced by immunoSEQ multiplex PCR, and TCRdb holds only the in-frame ones, with some missing. The sample includes 300,000 to 400,000 clones, around 86% of them seen just once. This specimen comes from a study of Ad26.COV2.S vaccination and SARS-CoV-2 variants. In the study overall: Administration of Ad26.COV2.S was intramuscular, either once or twice 56 days apart. The study's findings and limits: Reported findings describe substantial breadth in spike-specific CD8+ and CD4+ T cell responses following vaccination.

The CDR3 totals 17 residues. Germline values: CDR1 KGHSH, CDR2 LQKENI. V lost 3 bases and J 6 bases, leaving 20 bases between the germline ends. This sample's treatment: around 19 received Ad26.COV2.S at low or high dose, single or two shots; several received placebo; per-sample allocation not given. On day 63 after the first injection, vaccine and placebo recipients gave samples. This adult donor, from Boston, was 18-55 years old. The receptor was isolated from a person between 18 and 60 years old who received the Ad26.COV2.S COVID-19 vaccine or a placebo. The chain joins TRBV18 to TRBJ2-2; the D gene could be TRBD1 or TRBD2 (5 bases each). Source: peripheral blood, taken in a trial of Ad26.COV2.S vaccine versus placebo. The CDR3 DNA reads as TGTGCCAGCTCACCCAGAGGGGACGTGCGCGAGCCCGGGGAGCTGTTTTTT. The encoded protein is CASSPRGDVREPGELFF.